This T cell receptor beta chain was sequenced for a study of technical replicates of blood from four donors. Per germline, CDR1 SSHAT and CDR2 FNYEAQ (reference sequence). This CDR3 is 14 amino acids long. Assay: immunoSEQ multiplex PCR; the TCRdb copy retains only in-frame clones and omits some. The data show about 97,000 clones, with about 95% seen just once and about 0.3% held by the top ten. On this clone itself: One end of the junction varies from germline; a read error may be responsible.

The chain links TRBV7-7 to TRBJ2-2; 10 nucleotides align to TRBD2. This receptor was taken from a human donor in good health. The sequenced sample consisted of T cells isolated from PBMCs. In DNA form, the CDR3 reads TGTGCTAGCAGGACTAGCGGGAACACCGGGGAGCTGTTTTTT. Residues: CASRTSGNTGELFF. The complete variable domain, with remaining parts taken from reference TRBV7-7 and TRBJ2-2, reads GAGVSQSPRYKVTKRGQDVTLRCDPISSHATLYWYQQALGQGPEFLTYFNYEAQPDKSGLPSDRFSAERPEGSISTLTIQRTEQRDSAMYRCASRTSGNTGELFFGEGSRLTVL.